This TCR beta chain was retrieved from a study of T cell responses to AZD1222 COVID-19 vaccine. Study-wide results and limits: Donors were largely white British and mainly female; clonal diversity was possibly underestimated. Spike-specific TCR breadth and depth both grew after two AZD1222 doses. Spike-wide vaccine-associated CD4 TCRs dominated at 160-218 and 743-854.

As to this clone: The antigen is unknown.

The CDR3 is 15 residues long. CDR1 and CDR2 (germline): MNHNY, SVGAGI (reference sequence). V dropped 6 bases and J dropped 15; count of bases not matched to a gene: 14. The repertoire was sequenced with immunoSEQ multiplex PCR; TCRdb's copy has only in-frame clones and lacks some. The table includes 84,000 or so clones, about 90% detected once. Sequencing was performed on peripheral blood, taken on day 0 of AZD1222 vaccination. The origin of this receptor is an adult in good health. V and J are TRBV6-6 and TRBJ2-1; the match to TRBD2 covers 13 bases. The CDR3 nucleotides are TGTGCCAGCAGCCAAACTAGCGGGAGGGCCGGGGGTCGGTTCTTC. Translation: CASSQTSGRAGGRFF.